One and the same sample provided the 23 T cell receptor beta chains below, sequenced in a study of cytomegalovirus exposure and HLA in healthy donors. In the PCR, 60 Vbeta and 13 Jbeta primers were used. Only in-frame clones appear in the TCRdb table, and some are missing; sequencing was by immunoSEQ multiplex PCR. The sample yields 140,000 or so clones, 70% to 85% seen once. Material: PBMCs. The receptors originated from a woman aged 55-70 years in good health and CMV-seropositive.

The chain is built from TRBV27 and TRBJ2-7, with no clear D. CDR1 is MNHEY, CDR2 SMNVEV, per germline (reference sequence). Trimming took off 8 bases at V and 3 bases at J, with 14 bases between the two ends. The CDR3 extends over 13 amino acids. The CDR3 region is CASAFRVSYEQYF. In DNA form, the CDR3 reads TGTGCCAGCGCCTTCCGGGTTAGCTACGAGCAGTACTTC.

V and J are TRBV30 and TRBJ2-3; D gene uncertain. Germline CDR1 and CDR2: GTSNPN and SVGIG (reference sequence). CDR3 length: 13 amino acids. Trimming removed 3 bases at V and 4 bases at J, with 11 bases between. CDR3 in DNA: TGTGCCTGGAGCGTAATGGGCGCAGATACGCAGTATTTT. Its protein is CAWSVMGADTQYF. Drawing the rest from reference TRBV30 and TRBJ2-3, the complete variable domain is SQTIHQWPATLVQPVGSPLSLECTVEGTSNPNLYWYRQAAGRGLQLLFYSVGIGQISSEVPQNLSASRPQDRQFILSSKKLLLSDSGFYLCAWSVMGADTQYFGPGTRLTVL.

The chain couples TRBV28 to TRBJ1-2, with a possible D match to TRBD1 (5 bases). Germline assignment: CDR1 MDHEN and CDR2 SYDVKM. The CDR3 has 15 residues. With 8 bases removed from V and 2 bases from J, the gap between germline ends came to 18 bases. CDR3 sequence: CASGSQESDNYGYTF. The CDR3 DNA is TGTGCCAGCGGATCACAGGAGTCCGACAACTATGGCTACACCTTC.

The J gene is TRBJ1-1, the V gene TRBV5-1; TRBD1 aligns across 8 bases. From germline, CDR1 is SGHRS and CDR2 YFSETQ. The ends lost 7 bases at V and 7 bases at J; junction bases unmatched: 12. The CDR3 length is 14 residues. DNA of the CDR3: TGCGCCAGCGGCCCCGGGACAGGCCTTTATGAAGCTTTCTTT. Its translation is CASGPGTGLYEAFF.

V gene TRBV27 combines with J gene TRBJ2-5; D is possibly TRBD2 (5 bases). The CDR3 contains 10 residues. Germline values: CDR1 MNHEY, CDR2 SMNVEV (reference sequence). V lost 8 bases to trimming and J lost 11 bases, with 12 bases between them. CDR3 protein: CASRSWEQYF. The CDR3 region has the DNA TGTGCCAGCCGTTCCTGGGAGCAGTACTTC.

This clone was observed a single time. The rearrangement joins TRBV9 to TRBJ2-1; 11 bases line up with TRBD2. Germline V gene data show CDR1 as SGDLS and CDR2 as YYNGEE. With V trimmed by 4 bases and J by 5 bases, 5 bases remained unmatched. The CDR3 has 15 amino acids. CDR3 sequence: CASSPRLAGNNEQFF. CDR3 bases: TGTGCCAGCAGCCCACGACTAGCGGGGAACAATGAGCAGTTCTTC. The whole variable domain, remainder taken from reference TRBV9 and TRBJ2-1, is DSGVTQTPKHLITATGQRVTLRCSPRSGDLSVYWYQQSLDQGLQFLIQYYNGEERAKGNILERFSAQQFPDLHSELNLSSLELGDSALYFCASSPRLAGNNEQFFGPGTRLTVL.

A single count supports this clone. The rearrangement uses TRBV28 and TRBJ1-4; 7 bases align to TRBD1. The V gene's germline CDR1 is MDHEN and CDR2 SYDVKM. The V gene end was trimmed by 5 bases and the J gene end by 6 bases; junction bases not matched to a gene: 9. CDR3 size: 15 residues. CDR3 coding DNA: TGTGCCAGCAGTCTACCTACAGGGACAGATGAAAAACTGTTTTTT. Its translation: CASSLPTGTDEKLFF.

J is TRBJ2-1 and V is TRBV28, with TRBD2 matching over 11 bases. Germline V CDR1 and CDR2: MDHEN, SYDVKM. Losses at the gene ends were 3 bases for V and 4 bases for J; bases not matched to a gene: 14. There are 19 residues in the CDR3. CDR3: CASSFGSETSGKVYNEQFF. CDR3 sequence (DNA): TGTGCCAGCAGTTTCGGTTCTGAGACTAGCGGGAAAGTTTACAATGAGCAGTTCTTC. Together with reference TRBV28 and TRBJ2-1, the CDR3 gives the full variable domain: DVKVTQSSRYLVKRTGEKVFLECVQDMDHENMFWYRQDPGLGLRLIYFSYDVKMKEKGDIPEGYSVSREKKERFSLILESASTNQTSMYLCASSFGSETSGKVYNEQFFGPGTRLTVL.

This chain uses TRBV11-3 with TRBJ2-1; D possibly corresponds to TRBD2 (5 bases). This CDR3 has 12 residues. Per the germline V gene, CDR1 is SGHNT and CDR2 is YENEEA. Trimming left V 5 bases short and J 9 bases short, with 11 bases between. CDR3 amino acids: CASSRRLAEQFF. In DNA form, the CDR3 reads TGTGCCAGCAGCCGGCGTCTAGCTGAGCAGTTCTTC.

The chain recombines TRBV6-5 with TRBJ2-7; 7 bases align to TRBD1. This CDR3 spans 13 amino acids. V was clipped by 6 bases and J by 2 bases; unmatched bases: 4. Germline V gene lookup returns CDR1 MNHEY and CDR2 SVGAGI. The CDR3 loop is CASSPGQPYEQYF. The CDR3 DNA reads TGTGCCAGCAGCCCGGGACAGCCCTACGAGCAGTACTTC.

The V call is TRBV30, the J call TRBJ2-2; 7 nucleotides align to TRBD1. V shed 4 bases and J 6 bases; nucleotides not matched to a gene: 8. Germline CDR1 and CDR2: GTSNPN and SVGIG (reference sequence). The CDR3 contains 14 residues. The CDR3 region has the DNA TGTGCCTGGAACGGCAGGGGGTCAGCCGGGGAGCTGTTTTTT. Encoded protein: CAWNGRGSAGELFF.

The V gene is TRBV5-1, the J gene TRBJ1-3, with D perhaps TRBD1 (6 bases). The V gene's germline CDR1 is SGHRS and CDR2 YFSETQ. The CDR3 length is 16 residues. Deletions cut 4 bases from V and 2 bases from J, with 16 bases between. Written as DNA, the CDR3 is TGCGCCAGCAGCATAGGGGGGGGACCAGCTGGAAACACCATATATTTT. Translation gives CASSIGGGPAGNTIYF.

The chain links TRBV19 to TRBJ1-1; no firm D call. V lost 3 bases and J lost 3, with 11 bases in between. The CDR3 covers 14 residues. Per the germline V gene, CDR1 is LNHDA and CDR2 is SQIVND (reference sequence). The CDR3 spells CASSIGILYTEAFF. Here the CDR3 DNA reads TGTGCCAGTAGTATCGGGATCTTGTACACTGAAGCTTTCTTT.

The rearrangement links TRBV7-2 to TRBJ2-5, with D possibly being TRBD2 (7 bases). V shed 1 base and J shed 6 bases, with 12 bases lying between them. There are 14 residues in the CDR3. Germline CDR1 reads SGHTA; CDR2 reads FQGNSA. CDR3 nucleotides: TGTGCCAGCAGCTTAGAAGGGGGGGGCAAGACCCAGTACTTC. This translates into CASSLEGGGKTQYF. Full variable domain (missing parts from reference TRBV7-2 and TRBJ2-5): GAGVSQSPSNKVTEKGKDVELRCDPISGHTALYWYRQSLGQGLEFLIYFQGNSAPDKSGLPSDRFSAERTGGSVSTLTIQRTQQEDSAVYLCASSLEGGGKTQYFGPGTRLLVL.

The chain is built from TRBV9 and TRBJ2-1; 15 positions agree with TRBD2. Germline CDR1 and CDR2: SGDLS and YYNGEE. V dropped 3 bases and J dropped 7; count of bases not matched to a gene: 5. This CDR3 region has 16 residues. The CDR3 sequence is CASSAGTSGRMNEQFF. The CDR3 DNA reads TGTGCCAGCAGCGCTGGGACTAGCGGGAGGATGAATGAGCAGTTCTTC.

This clone was observed a few times. V usage is TRBV6-5 and J usage is TRBJ2-1; TRBD1 might be the D (7 bases). Trimming cost V 6 bases and J 7 bases, with 19 bases left between them. CDR1 and CDR2 (germline): MNHEY, SVGAGI. The CDR3 totals 15 residues. CDR3 in DNA: TGTGCCAGCAGCCCCTCCCAGGGGGGAAGGAATGAGCAGTTCTTC. Protein: CASSPSQGGRNEQFF.

The chain carries TRBV4-3 and TRBJ2-1; no firm D call. Germline V CDR1 and CDR2: LGHNA, YSLEER. Trimming cost V 3 bases and J 8 bases, with 23 bases left between them. The CDR3 sequence is 17 residues long. The CDR3 sequence is CASSHTTSPPPRDEQFF. CDR3 coding DNA: TGCGCCAGCAGCCATACCACCTCTCCTCCCCCCCGGGATGAGCAGTTCTTC.

This chain joins TRBV7-3 and TRBJ2-7; D perhaps matches TRBD2 (6 bases). Germline V gene data show CDR1 as SGHTA and CDR2 as FQGTGA. The V end lost 3 bases, the J end lost 6 bases, and 18 bases lay between the germline ends. This CDR3 is built from 15 residues. CDR3: CASSFSDPSVLEQYF. The CDR3 bases are TGTGCCAGCAGCTTTAGTGATCCTAGCGTTCTCGAGCAGTACTTC.

The gene calls are TRBV18 and TRBJ1-2, with 7 nucleotides matching TRBD1. The CDR3 contains 13 residues. The J segment lost 4 bases and the V segment lost 5 bases, leaving 4 bases of the junction unmatched. Germline CDR1 reads KGHSH; CDR2 reads LQKENI. CDR3 nucleotide sequence: TGTGCCAGCTCAACGGGACAGATCTATGGCTACACCTTC. Amino acid sequence: CASSTGQIYGYTF.

This clone was detected a few times. This chain links TRBV2 with TRBJ1-3; D gene ambiguous. The CDR3 covers 13 residues. Germline-derived CDR1 and CDR2 are SNHLY and FYNNEI. V lost 5 bases, J lost 3 bases, and 8 bases lay in between. As DNA, the CDR3 is TGTGCCAGCAGTTTAAATGTTGGAAACACCATATATTTT. Translating gives CASSLNVGNTIYF.

J is TRBJ1-4 and V is TRBV16; 12 bases align to TRBD1. CDR1 KGHSY and CDR2 FQNENV come from the germline V gene. This CDR3 region has 15 residues. V was pared by 4 bases and J by 8 bases, with 5 bases of the junction left unmatched. The CDR3 loop is CASSRDRGRDEKLFF. Here the CDR3 DNA reads TGTGCCAGCAGCCGGGACAGGGGGCGCGACGAAAAACTGTTTTTT.

The rearrangement uses TRBV7-6 and TRBJ2-3, with D possibly TRBD2 on 5 matching bases. CDR1 is SGHVS, CDR2 FNYEAQ, per germline. V dropped 2 bases and J dropped 0 bases, with 9 bases sitting between them. CDR3 length: 15 residues. The CDR3 DNA sequence: TGTGCCAGCAGCTTACAGACGGGGAGCACAGATACGCAGTATTTT. Translated: CASSLQTGSTDTQYF.

The CDR3 region has the DNA TGTGCCAGCAGCTACACTAGCACCCTAGCCAAAAACATTCAGTACTTC. Residues: CASSYTSTLAKNIQYF. The chain uses TRBV7-2 and TRBJ2-4, with D possibly being TRBD2 (6 bases). This CDR3 region has 16 residues. Germline CDR1 and CDR2: SGHTA and FQGNSA. V gave up 4 bases and J gave up 0 bases, with 13 bases separating them.